The clone carrying this T cell receptor beta chain was counted ten times or more. The entry originates in a study of T-cell memory formation after mild COVID-19. CDR1 and CDR2 from the germline V gene are SNHLY and FYNNEI. The CDR3 is made up of 14 amino acids. Trimming removed 8 bases from V and 0 bases from J, with 14 bases in between. TCRdb ran MiXCR on the 5' RACE reads and lists one entry per CDR3 protein. The sample records about 13,000 distinct CDR3 sequences, 12% being singletons. V and J are TRBV2 and TRBJ2-7; D is possibly TRBD1 (5 bases). The clonotype was recovered from an adult woman who had mild COVID-19 (a few samples of this study predate the infection). Cell type and time point are not known. Sequencing used PBMCs or a T cell subset sorted from them (not recorded which). The CDR3, as DNA: TGTGCCAGCGACAGAGATATTAGCTCCTACGAGCAGTACTTC. Its translation: CASDRDISSYEQYF.